Below, 14 T cell receptor beta chains from the same sample are listed, as sequenced in a study of early T cells in non-severe SARS-CoV-2 infection. MiXCR, run by TCRdb on the 5' RACE reads, gives a single entry per CDR3 protein. The table has 25,000 to 30,000 distinct CDR3 sequences, 4.4% seen once. Sequencing input: whole blood. These receptors originate from an adult who was a healthcare worker with PCR-confirmed SARS-CoV-2 infection or an uninfected control (not recorded which).

This clonotype was counted at least ten times. The V call is TRBV18, the J call TRBJ1-5; TRBD1 is a possible D gene (6 bases). CDR3 length equals 14 residues. Germline CDR1 is KGHSH and CDR2 is LQKENI. The germline V and J ends were trimmed by 3 bases and 4 bases, with 10 bases remaining between them. The CDR3 nucleotides are TGTGCCAGCTCACCGGGGCAGGGGAATCAGCCCCAGCATTTT. It translates to CASSPGQGNQPQHF.

This clonotype showed up many times. The rearrangement links TRBV20-1 to TRBJ1-5, with 10 nucleotides matching TRBD1. Germline CDR1 is DFQATT and CDR2 is SNEGSKA (reference sequence). The CDR3 is 15 residues long. V shed 3 bases and J 2 bases; nucleotides not matched to a gene: 4. The CDR3 DNA sequence: TGCAGTGCTAGTGACGGGACAGGGGGCAATCAGCCCCAGCATTTT. Its translation: CSASDGTGGNQPQHF.

This clonotype showed up many times. The CDR3 protein is CASSVQGNSYNEQFF. As DNA, the CDR3 is TGTGCCAGTAGTGTTCAGGGAAACTCGTACAATGAGCAGTTCTTC. The chain combines TRBV19 with TRBJ2-1; possibly TRBD1 for D (5 bases). V lost 5 bases and J 4 bases, leaving 15 bases between the germline ends. This CDR3 spans 15 amino acids. Per the germline V gene, CDR1 is LNHDA and CDR2 is SQIVND (reference sequence).

This clonotype has a count of ten or more. The V and J genes are TRBV4-3 and TRBJ2-1; 9 bases align to TRBD2. V dropped 0 bases and J dropped 4; count of bases not matched to a gene: 7. The CDR3 has 17 residues. CDR1 is LGHNA, CDR2 YSLEER, per germline. CDR3 nucleotides: TGCGCCAGCAGCCAAGATCATAGCGGGAGTGCGTACAATGAGCAGTTCTTC. Encoded protein: CASSQDHSGSAYNEQFF.

This clonotype was detected a few times. This chain connects TRBV27 to TRBJ2-7, with 9 bases aligning to TRBD2. Germline loops: CDR1 MNHEY, CDR2 SMNVEV (reference sequence). The length of the CDR3 is 14 residues. J gave up 4 bases and V 5 bases, and 6 bases lay outside the gene matches. CDR3 bases: TGTGCCAGCAGTGTGACGGGACTAGCATACGAGCAGTACGTC. Protein product: CASSVTGLAYEQYV.

This clonotype was detected many times. The V and J genes are TRBV6-5 and TRBJ2-7, with D possibly being TRBD2 (6 bases). Germline CDR1 MNHEY, CDR2 SVGAGI. V lost 6 bases and J lost 3, with 15 bases in between. CDR3 length: 14 residues. The CDR3 loop is CASSPGLKNYEQYF. In DNA form, the CDR3 reads TGTGCCAGCAGCCCTGGACTAAAAAACTACGAGCAGTACTTC.

This clonotype came up many times. The CDR3 protein is CASSPGQGLNLYEQYV. The CDR3 nucleotides are TGTGCCAGCAGCCCCGGACAGGGGCTCAACCTGTACGAGCAGTACGTC. The rearrangement links TRBV5-5 to TRBJ2-7; 9 bases agree with TRBD1. This CDR3 spans 16 amino acids. V gave up 4 bases and J gave up 4 bases; unmatched junction bases: 12. CDR1 is SGHKS and CDR2 is YYEKEE in the germline V gene (reference sequence).

In this sample, this clonotype turned up many times. J is TRBJ2-3 and V is TRBV27; TRBD1 matches at 7 bases. V trimming: 5 bases; J trimming: 6 bases; junction bases outside the gene matches: 11. The CDR3 is 15 amino acids. Germline V lookup: CDR1 MNHEY, CDR2 SMNVEV (reference sequence). CDR3 in amino acids: CASSPIEGARDTQYF. The CDR3 DNA sequence: TGTGCCAGCAGTCCCATTGAGGGGGCTAGGGATACGCAGTATTTT.

The table lists this clonotype with many counts. The V call is TRBV29-1, the J call TRBJ1-2; possibly TRBD1 for D (6 bases). Germline CDR1 reads SQVTM; CDR2 reads ANQGSEA. V lost 4 bases and J 6 bases, leaving 12 bases between the germline ends. The CDR3 runs to 12 residues. The CDR3 sequence is CSVAQGSNGYTF. CDR3 nucleotides: TGCAGCGTTGCGCAGGGGAGTAATGGCTACACCTTC.

This clonotype was counted at least ten times. This chain joins TRBV7-2 and TRBJ2-7; the D gene could be TRBD1 or TRBD2 (5 bases each). This CDR3 is built from 15 residues. Germline CDR1 is SGHTA and CDR2 is FQGNSA. V was clipped by 0 bases and J by 5 bases, with 14 bases between them. The CDR3 DNA is TGTGCCAGCAGCTTAGCGCAGGGAGTGTACAACGAGCAGTACTTC. This sequence encodes CASSLAQGVYNEQYF.

The sample holds many counts of this clonotype. This chain's CDR3 is CSARGEKLFF. CDR3 sequence (DNA): TGCAGTGCTAGAGGTGAAAAACTGTTTTTT. The V and J genes are TRBV20-1 and TRBJ1-4; the D is unclear. The V end was cut by 1 base, the J end by 7 bases, with 1 base between. The germline V gene encodes CDR1 DFQATT and CDR2 SNEGSKA (reference sequence). The CDR3 contains 10 residues.

Turning to this clonotype: Just one base apart from a much larger clone, this may be a read error. The chain is built from TRBV20-1 and TRBJ1-4; no definite D call. V lost 3 bases, J lost 3 bases, and 11 bases lay in between. The V gene's germline CDR1 is DFQATT and CDR2 SNEGSKA (reference sequence). This CDR3 contains 14 residues. This CDR3 reads CSASRQESNEKLFF. CDR3 DNA sequence: TGCAGTGCTAGCCGGCAGGAATCTAATGAAAAACTGTTTTTT.

This clonotype was observed many times. V is TRBV12-3 or TRBV12-4 and J is TRBJ1-5, with 10 bases that match TRBD1. Germline trimming cut 3 bases from V and 5 bases from J; bases unmatched to any gene: 4. The CDR3 loop spans 15 amino acids. CDR3 sequence (DNA): TGTGCCAGCAGTTTCGGAGGACAGGGGGATCAGCCCCAGCATTTT. It is translated as CASSFGGQGDQPQHF.

This clonotype appeared many times. This chain uses TRBV20-1 with TRBJ2-1; a weak D match, TRBD1 (5 bases). Germline V CDR1 and CDR2: DFQATT, SNEGSKA (reference sequence). Trimming left V 2 bases short and J 5 bases short, with 16 bases between. This CDR3 region has 15 residues. The CDR3 nucleotides read TGCAGTGCTAGACAACTTGACAGTAACAACAATGAGCAGTTCTTC. It translates to CSARQLDSNNNEQFF.